Judged by abundance, the clone carrying this TCR beta chain is medium-sized (0.01 to 0.1%). The sample originates from a study of T cell clones after liver transplantation. Study details: As an antigen-independent comparator, third-party-reactive TCRbeta sequences came from pre-transplant mixed lymphocyte reactions. Subjects received no induction therapy and standard immunosuppression until randomization at 12-24 months post-transplant.

Repertoires were generated with immunoSEQ multiplex PCR, while TCRdb's copy carries only in-frame clones and drops some. Found here are 45,000 to 60,000 clones, approximately 70% of them singletons; the top ten hold approximately 3%. Trimming removed 4 bases from V and 1 base from J; junction bases left unmatched: 8. The CDR3 length is 16 residues. CDR1 is SGHAT, CDR2 FQNNGV, per germline. The starting material was CD4+ T cells from blood, obtained at the approximately 15-month timepoint. The TCR sequence derives from a human patient who received a liver transplant. A subset of T cells may come from the graft donor. This chain links TRBV11-2 with TRBJ2-3; TRBD1 aligns across 7 bases. The chain's CDR3 is CASSYHRGLGTDTQYF. CDR3 coding DNA: TGTGCCAGCAGCTATCACAGGGGCCTAGGCACAGATACGCAGTATTTT.